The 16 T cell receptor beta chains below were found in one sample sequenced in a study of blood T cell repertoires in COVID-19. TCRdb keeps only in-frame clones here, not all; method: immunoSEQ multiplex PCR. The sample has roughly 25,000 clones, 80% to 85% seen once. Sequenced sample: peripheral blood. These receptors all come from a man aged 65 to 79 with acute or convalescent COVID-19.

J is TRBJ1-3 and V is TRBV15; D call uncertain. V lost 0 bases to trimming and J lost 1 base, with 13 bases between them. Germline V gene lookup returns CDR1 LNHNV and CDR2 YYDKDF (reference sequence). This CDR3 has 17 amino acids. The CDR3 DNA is TGTGCCACCAGCAGAGATCAAGGAGGCTGGTCTGGAAACACCATATATTTT. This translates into CATSRDQGGWSGNTIYF.

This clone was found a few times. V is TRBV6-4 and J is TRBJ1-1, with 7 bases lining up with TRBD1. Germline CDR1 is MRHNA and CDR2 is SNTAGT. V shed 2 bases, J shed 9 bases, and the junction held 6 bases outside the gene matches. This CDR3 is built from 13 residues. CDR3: CASSDQTGSKAFF. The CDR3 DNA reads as TGTGCCAGCAGTGACCAGACAGGGAGTAAAGCTTTCTTT.

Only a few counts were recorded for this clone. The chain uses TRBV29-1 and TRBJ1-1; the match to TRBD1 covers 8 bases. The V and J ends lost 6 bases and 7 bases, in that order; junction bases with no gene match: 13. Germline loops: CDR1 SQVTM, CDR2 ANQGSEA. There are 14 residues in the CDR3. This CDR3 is CSVKSQGAHDEAFF. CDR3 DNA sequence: TGCAGCGTGAAAAGTCAGGGGGCTCATGATGAAGCTTTCTTT.

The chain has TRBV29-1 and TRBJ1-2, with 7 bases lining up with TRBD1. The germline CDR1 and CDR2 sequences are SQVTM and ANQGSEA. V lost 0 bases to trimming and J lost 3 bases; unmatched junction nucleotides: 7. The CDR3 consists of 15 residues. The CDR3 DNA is TGCAGCGTTGAAGAGGTTCGAGGGGGCGACTATGGCTACACCTTC. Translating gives CSVEEVRGGDYGYTF. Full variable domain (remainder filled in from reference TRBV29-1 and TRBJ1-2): SAVISQKPSRDICQRGTSLTIQCQVDSQVTMMFWYRQQPGQSLTLIATANQGSEATYESGFVIDKFPISRPNLTFSTLTVSNMSPEDSSIYLCSVEEVRGGDYGYTFGSGTRLTVV.

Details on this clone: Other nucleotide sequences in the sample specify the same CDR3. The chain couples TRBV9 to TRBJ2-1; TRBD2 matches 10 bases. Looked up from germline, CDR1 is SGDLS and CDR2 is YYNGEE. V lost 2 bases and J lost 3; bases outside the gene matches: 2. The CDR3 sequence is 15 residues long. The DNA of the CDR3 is TGTGCCAGCAGCGTCGGGACTAGCGTCTACAATGAGCAGTTCTTC. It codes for CASSVGTSVYNEQFF. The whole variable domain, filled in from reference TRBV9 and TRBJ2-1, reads DSGVTQTPKHLITATGQRVTLRCSPRSGDLSVYWYQQSLDQGLQFLIQYYNGEERAKGNILERFSAQQFPDLHSELNLSSLELGDSALYFCASSVGTSVYNEQFFGPGTRLTVL.

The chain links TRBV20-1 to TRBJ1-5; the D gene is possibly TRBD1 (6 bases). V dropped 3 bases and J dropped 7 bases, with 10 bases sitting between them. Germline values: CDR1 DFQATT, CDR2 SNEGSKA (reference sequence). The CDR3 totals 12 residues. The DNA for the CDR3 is TGCAGTGCTAGTGCAGGGGACCAGCCCCAGCATTTT. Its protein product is CSASAGDQPQHF.

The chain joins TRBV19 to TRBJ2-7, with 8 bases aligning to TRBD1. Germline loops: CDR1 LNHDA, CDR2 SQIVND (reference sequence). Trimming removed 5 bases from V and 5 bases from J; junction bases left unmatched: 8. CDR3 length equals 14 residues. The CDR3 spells CASSGSDRANEQYF. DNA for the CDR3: TGTGCCAGTAGTGGCTCGGACAGGGCCAACGAGCAGTACTTC.

CDR3 sequence: CASSFGGIEGNEQFF. In nucleotides, the CDR3 is TGTGCCAGCAGCTTTGGGGGGATCGAGGGCAATGAGCAGTTCTTC. V gene TRBV5-4 combines with J gene TRBJ2-1; possible D gene TRBD2, 6 bases. The CDR3 runs to 15 residues. CDR1 and CDR2 (germline): SGHNT, YYREEE (reference sequence). The V and J ends lost 2 bases and 6 bases respectively, with 15 bases between them.

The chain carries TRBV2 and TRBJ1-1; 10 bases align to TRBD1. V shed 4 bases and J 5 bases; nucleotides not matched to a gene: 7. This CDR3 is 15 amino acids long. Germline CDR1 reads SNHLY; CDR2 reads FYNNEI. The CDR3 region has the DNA TGTGCCAGCAGTGTATTCGGGACAGGGGAAACTGAAGCTTTCTTT. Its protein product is CASSVFGTGETEAFF.

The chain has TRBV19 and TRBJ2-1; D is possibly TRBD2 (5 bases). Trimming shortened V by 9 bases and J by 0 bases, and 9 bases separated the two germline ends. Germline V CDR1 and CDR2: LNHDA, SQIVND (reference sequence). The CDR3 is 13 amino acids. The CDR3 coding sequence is TGTGCCAGCAGGAGGAGCTCCTACAATGAGCAGTTCTTC. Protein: CASRRSSYNEQFF.

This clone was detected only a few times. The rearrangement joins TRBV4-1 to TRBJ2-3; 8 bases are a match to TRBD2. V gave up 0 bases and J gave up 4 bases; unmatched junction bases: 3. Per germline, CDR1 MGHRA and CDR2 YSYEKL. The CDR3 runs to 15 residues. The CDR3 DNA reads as TGCGCCAGCAGCCAAGACAGGACTAGCCCAGATACGCAGTATTTT. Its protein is CASSQDRTSPDTQYF.

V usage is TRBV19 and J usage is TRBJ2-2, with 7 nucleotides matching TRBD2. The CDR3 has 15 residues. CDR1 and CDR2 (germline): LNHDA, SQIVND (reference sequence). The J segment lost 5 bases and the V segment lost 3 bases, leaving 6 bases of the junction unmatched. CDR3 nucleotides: TGTGCCAGTAGTATTGATAGCGGGCTAACCGGGGAGCTGTTTTTT. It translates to CASSIDSGLTGELFF.

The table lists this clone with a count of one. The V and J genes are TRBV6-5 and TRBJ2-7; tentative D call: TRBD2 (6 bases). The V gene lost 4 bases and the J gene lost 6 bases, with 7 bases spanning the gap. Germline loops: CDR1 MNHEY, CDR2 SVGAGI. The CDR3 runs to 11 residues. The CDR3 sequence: CASSFGGEQYF. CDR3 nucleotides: TGTGCCAGCAGTTTCGGGGGCGAGCAGTACTTC.

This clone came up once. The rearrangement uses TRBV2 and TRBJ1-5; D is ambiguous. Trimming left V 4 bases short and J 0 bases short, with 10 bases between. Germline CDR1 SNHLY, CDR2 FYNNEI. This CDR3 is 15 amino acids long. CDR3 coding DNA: TGTGCCAGCAGTGTTGGTCGTAGTAGCAATCAGCCCCAGCATTTT. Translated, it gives CASSVGRSSNQPQHF.

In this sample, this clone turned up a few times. The CDR3 here is CASSRTVNTGELFF. CDR3 DNA sequence: TGTGCCAGCAGCCGGACAGTAAACACCGGGGAGCTGTTTTTT. V gene TRBV7-3 combines with J gene TRBJ2-2; D possibly corresponds to TRBD1 (6 bases). CDR1 and CDR2 from the germline V gene are SGHTA and FQGTGA. V dropped 5 bases and J dropped 2 bases, with 9 bases sitting between them. The CDR3 is 14 residues long.

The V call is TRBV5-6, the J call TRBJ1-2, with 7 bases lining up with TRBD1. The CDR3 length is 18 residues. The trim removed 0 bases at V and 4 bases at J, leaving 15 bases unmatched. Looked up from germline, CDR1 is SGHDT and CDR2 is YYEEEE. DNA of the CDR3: TGTGCCAGCAGCTTGGGGGGCCTAGACAGGGCTGGAGGCTATGGCTACACCTTC. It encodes CASSLGGLDRAGGYGYTF.